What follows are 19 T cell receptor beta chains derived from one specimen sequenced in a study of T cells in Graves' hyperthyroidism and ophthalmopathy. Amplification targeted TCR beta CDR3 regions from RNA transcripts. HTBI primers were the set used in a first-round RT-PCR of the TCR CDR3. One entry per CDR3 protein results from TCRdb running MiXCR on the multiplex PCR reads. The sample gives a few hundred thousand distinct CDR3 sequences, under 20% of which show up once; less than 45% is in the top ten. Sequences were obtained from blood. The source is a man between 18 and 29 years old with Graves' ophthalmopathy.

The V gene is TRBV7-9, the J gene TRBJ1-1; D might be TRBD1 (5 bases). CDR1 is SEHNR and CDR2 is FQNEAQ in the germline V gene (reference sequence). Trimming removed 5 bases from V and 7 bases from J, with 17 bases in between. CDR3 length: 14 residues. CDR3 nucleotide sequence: TGTGCCAGCAGCCAAATCCAGGGAAGGAATGAAGCTTTCTTT. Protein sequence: CASSQIQGRNEAFF.

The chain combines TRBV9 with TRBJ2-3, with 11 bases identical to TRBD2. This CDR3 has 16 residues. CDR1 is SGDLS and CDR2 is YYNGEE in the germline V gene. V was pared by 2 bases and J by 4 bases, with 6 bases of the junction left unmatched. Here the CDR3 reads CASSVFSGGAADTQYF. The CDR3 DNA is TGTGCCAGCAGCGTGTTTAGCGGGGGGGCGGCAGATACGCAGTATTTT.

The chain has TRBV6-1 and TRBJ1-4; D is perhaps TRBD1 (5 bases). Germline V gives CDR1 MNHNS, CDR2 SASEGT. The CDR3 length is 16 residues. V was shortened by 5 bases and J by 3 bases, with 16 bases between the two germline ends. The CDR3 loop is CASSHTGPHSNEKLFF. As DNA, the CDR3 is TGTGCCAGCAGTCACACGGGGCCTCACTCTAATGAAAAACTGTTTTTT.

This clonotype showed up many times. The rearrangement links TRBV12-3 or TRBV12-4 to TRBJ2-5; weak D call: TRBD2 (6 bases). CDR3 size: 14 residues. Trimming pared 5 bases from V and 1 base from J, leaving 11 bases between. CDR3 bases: TGTGCCAGCAGTCCTCGGACTACCCAAGAGACCCAGTACTTC. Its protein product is CASSPRTTQETQYF.

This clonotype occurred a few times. CDR3 amino acids: CASSQGGVRTEAFF. The DNA for the CDR3 is TGCGCCAGCAGCCAAGGAGGGGTCCGCACTGAAGCTTTCTTT. V is TRBV4-1 and J is TRBJ1-1; D is possibly TRBD1 (5 bases). V shed 1 base and J shed 4 bases, with 10 bases lying between them. The CDR3 runs to 14 residues. CDR1 is MGHRA and CDR2 is YSYEKL in the germline V gene.

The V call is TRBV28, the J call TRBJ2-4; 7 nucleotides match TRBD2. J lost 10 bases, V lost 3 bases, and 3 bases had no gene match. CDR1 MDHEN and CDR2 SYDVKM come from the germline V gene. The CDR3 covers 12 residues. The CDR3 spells CASSFWGGIQYF. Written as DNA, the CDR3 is TGTGCCAGCAGTTTTTGGGGGGGGATTCAGTACTTC.

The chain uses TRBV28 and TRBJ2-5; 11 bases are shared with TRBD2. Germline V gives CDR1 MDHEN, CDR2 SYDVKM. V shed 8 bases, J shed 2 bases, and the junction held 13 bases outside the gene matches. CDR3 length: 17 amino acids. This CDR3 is CASSLGQLAGVQETQYF. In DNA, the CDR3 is TGTGCCAGCTCCCTGGGCCAACTAGCGGGAGTTCAAGAGACCCAGTACTTC.

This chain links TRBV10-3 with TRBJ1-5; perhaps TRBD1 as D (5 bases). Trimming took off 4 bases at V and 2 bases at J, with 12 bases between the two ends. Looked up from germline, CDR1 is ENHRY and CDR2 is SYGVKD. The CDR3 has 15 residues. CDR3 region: CAISGGSGGNQPQHF. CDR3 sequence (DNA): TGTGCCATCAGTGGGGGGAGCGGCGGCAATCAGCCCCAGCATTTT.

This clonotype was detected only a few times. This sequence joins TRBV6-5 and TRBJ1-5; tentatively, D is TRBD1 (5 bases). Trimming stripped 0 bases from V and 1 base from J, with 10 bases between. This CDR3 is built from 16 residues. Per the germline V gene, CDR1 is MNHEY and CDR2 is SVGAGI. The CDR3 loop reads CASSYSWDLSNQPQHF. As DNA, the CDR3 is TGTGCCAGCAGTTACTCTTGGGACCTCAGCAATCAGCCCCAGCATTTT.

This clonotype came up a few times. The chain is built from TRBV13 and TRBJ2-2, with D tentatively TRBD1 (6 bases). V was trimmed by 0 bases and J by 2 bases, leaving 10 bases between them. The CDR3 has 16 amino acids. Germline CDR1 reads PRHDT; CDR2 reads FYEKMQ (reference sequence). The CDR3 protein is CASSLGYRVNTGELFF. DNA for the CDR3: TGTGCCAGCAGCTTAGGCTACAGGGTAAACACCGGGGAGCTGTTTTTT. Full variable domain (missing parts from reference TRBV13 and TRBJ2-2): AAGVIQSPRHLIKEKRETATLKCYPIPRHDTVYWYQQGPGQDPQFLISFYEKMQSDKGSIPDRFSAQQFSDYHSELNMSSLELGDSALYFCASSLGYRVNTGELFFGEGSRLTVL.

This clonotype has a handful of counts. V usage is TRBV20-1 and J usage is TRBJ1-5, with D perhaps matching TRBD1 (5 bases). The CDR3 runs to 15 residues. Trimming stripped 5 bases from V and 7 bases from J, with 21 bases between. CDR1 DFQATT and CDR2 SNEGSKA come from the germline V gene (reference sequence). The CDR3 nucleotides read TGCAGTGCTCAGTTAGTGTGGGGGGACGGCCAGCCCCAGCATTTT. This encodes CSAQLVWGDGQPQHF.

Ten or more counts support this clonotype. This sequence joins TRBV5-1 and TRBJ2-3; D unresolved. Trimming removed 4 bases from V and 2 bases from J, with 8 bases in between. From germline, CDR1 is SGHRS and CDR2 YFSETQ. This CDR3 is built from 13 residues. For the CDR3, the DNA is TGCGCCAGCAGCCCGGTGACCACAGATACGCAGTATTTT. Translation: CASSPVTTDTQYF.

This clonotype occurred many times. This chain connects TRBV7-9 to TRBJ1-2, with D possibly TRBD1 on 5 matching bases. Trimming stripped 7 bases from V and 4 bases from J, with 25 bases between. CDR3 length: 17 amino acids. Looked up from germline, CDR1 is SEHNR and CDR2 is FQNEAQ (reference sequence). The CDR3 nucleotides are TGTGCCAGCAACCGTAGGGGAGGACTGGCTAAGGGCTATGGCTACACCTTC. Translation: CASNRRGGLAKGYGYTF.

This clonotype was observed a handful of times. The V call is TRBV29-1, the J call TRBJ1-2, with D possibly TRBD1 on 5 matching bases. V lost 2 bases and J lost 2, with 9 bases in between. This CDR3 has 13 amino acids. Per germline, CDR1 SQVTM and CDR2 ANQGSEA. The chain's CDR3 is CSVEWGFNYGYTF. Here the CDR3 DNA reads TGCAGCGTTGAATGGGGGTTCAACTATGGCTACACCTTC.

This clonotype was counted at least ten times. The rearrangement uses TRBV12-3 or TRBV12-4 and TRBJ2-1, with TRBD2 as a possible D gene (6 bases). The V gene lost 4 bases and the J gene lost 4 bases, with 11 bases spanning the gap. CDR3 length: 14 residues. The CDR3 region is CASSSDSGYNEQFF. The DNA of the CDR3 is TGTGCCAGCAGTTCAGATAGCGGATACAATGAGCAGTTCTTC.

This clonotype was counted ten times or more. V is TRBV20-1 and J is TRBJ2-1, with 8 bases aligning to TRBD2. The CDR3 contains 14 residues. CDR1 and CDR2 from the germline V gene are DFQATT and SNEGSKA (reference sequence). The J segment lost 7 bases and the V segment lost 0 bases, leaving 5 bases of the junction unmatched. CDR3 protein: CSARDSGGTNEQFF. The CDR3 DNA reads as TGCAGTGCTAGAGACAGCGGGGGCACAAATGAGCAGTTCTTC.

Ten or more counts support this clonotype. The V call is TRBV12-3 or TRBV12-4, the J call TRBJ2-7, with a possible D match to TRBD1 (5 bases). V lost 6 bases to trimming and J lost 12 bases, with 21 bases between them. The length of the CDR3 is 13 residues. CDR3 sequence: CASRFTDDSSMYF. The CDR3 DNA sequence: TGTGCCAGCAGATTCACGGATGACAGCTCCATGTACTTC.

The DNA for the CDR3 is TGTGCCAGCAGCGAGGGGACAGGGGGCGACGAGCAGTACTTC. Amino acids: CASSEGTGGDEQYF. The chain couples TRBV9 to TRBJ2-7; 12 positions match TRBD1. This CDR3 is 14 amino acids long. Germline CDR1 reads SGDLS; CDR2 reads YYNGEE. V lost 3 bases, J lost 5 bases, and 3 bases stayed unmatched. The full variable domain, its missing parts supplied by reference TRBV9 and TRBJ2-7, is DSGVTQTPKHLITATGQRVTLRCSPRSGDLSVYWYQQSLDQGLQFLIQYYNGEERAKGNILERFSAQQFPDLHSELNLSSLELGDSALYFCASSEGTGGDEQYFGPGTRLTVT.

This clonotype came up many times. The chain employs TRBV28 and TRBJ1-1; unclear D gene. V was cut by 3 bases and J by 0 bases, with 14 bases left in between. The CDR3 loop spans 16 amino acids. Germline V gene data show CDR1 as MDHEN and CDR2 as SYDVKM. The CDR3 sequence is CASSFEGGGMNTEAFF. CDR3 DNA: TGTGCCAGCAGTTTTGAAGGAGGCGGGATGAACACTGAAGCTTTCTTT.